The 22 T cell receptor beta chains below all came from one sample that was sequenced in a study of blood T cell repertoires in COVID-19. Produced via immunoSEQ multiplex PCR; TCRdb's table is partial and in-frame only. The table has approximately 90,000 clones, around 80% seen once. The sample taken for sequencing was peripheral blood. These receptors were obtained from a woman at least 80 years old with active or convalescent COVID-19.

The chain employs TRBV7-2 and TRBJ2-3; 10 bases are a match to TRBD2. The junction had 11 bases not matched to a gene; V was cut back by 5 bases and J by 6 bases. CDR1 and CDR2 from the germline V gene are SGHTA and FQGNSA. This CDR3 has 16 amino acids. CDR3 in DNA: TGTGCCAGCAGCGTCCTAGCGGGGGCCCTTTCCGATACGCAGTATTTT. Translation gives CASSVLAGALSDTQYF.

The CDR3 DNA follows: TGTGCCAGCAGCTTAGATGGGCGGGACAATGAGCAGTTCTTC. Protein sequence: CASSLDGRDNEQFF. The V call is TRBV7-9, the J call TRBJ2-1, with D perhaps matching TRBD2 (5 bases). This CDR3 has 14 residues. Germline CDR1 and CDR2: SEHNR and FQNEAQ (reference sequence). Deletions cut 1 base from V and 5 bases from J, with 9 bases between.

The rearrangement joins TRBV7-3 to TRBJ2-3; a possible D gene is TRBD1 (5 bases). The CDR3 has 15 amino acids. The V end lost 2 bases, the J end lost 2 bases, and 11 bases lay between the germline ends. Germline CDR1 SGHTA, CDR2 FQGTGA. CDR3 amino acids: CASSLFGQSTDTQYF. In DNA, the CDR3 is TGTGCCAGCAGCTTATTTGGACAATCCACAGATACGCAGTATTTT.

The J gene is TRBJ2-7, the V gene TRBV5-1, with D perhaps matching TRBD1 (8 bases). V was clipped by 0 bases and J by 7 bases, with 17 bases between them. The CDR3 extends over 15 amino acids. CDR1 and CDR2 from the germline V gene are SGHRS and YFSETQ. The CDR3 sequence is CASSLGTGGAGEQYF. CDR3 DNA sequence: TGCGCCAGCAGCTTGGGCACAGGGGGGGCCGGGGAGCAGTACTTC.

This clone was counted once. The V gene is TRBV6-2 or TRBV6-3, the J gene TRBJ2-3; tentatively, D is TRBD2 (6 bases). Trimming removed 4 bases from V and 1 base from J, with 15 bases in between. The CDR3 length is 16 residues. Germline-derived CDR1 and CDR2 are MNHEY and SVGEGT. CDR3 loop: CASSSSRRRGTDTQYF. The CDR3 nucleotides are TGTGCCAGCAGTTCCAGCCGGAGGAGGGGCACAGATACGCAGTATTTT.

The genes are TRBV19 and TRBJ1-2; a weak D match, TRBD1 (5 bases). The V end lost 4 bases, the J end lost 7 bases, and 13 bases lay between the germline ends. This CDR3 spans 13 amino acids. From germline, CDR1 is LNHDA and CDR2 SQIVND (reference sequence). In DNA form, the CDR3 reads TGTGCCAGTAGTAAAGGAGGGGAAGGTGGCTACACCTTC. It specifies CASSKGGEGGYTF.

This rearrangement joins TRBV27 to TRBJ2-3, with D possibly matching TRBD1 (5 bases). Germline CDR1 and CDR2: MNHEY and SMNVEV (reference sequence). CDR3 length equals 12 residues. The V and J ends lost 9 bases and 1 base respectively, with 8 bases between them. The CDR3 DNA reads as TGTGCCAGAACGACAGGCACAGATACGCAGTATTTT. Amino acids: CARTTGTDTQYF.

This rearrangement joins TRBV9 to TRBJ2-5; 10 nucleotides match TRBD2. The germline V gene encodes CDR1 SGDLS and CDR2 YYNGEE. This CDR3 spans 15 amino acids. Trimming took 4 bases from V and 3 from J; bases not matched to a gene: 6. The CDR3 bases are TGTGCCAGCAGCTTCGATAGCGGGGGGAAAGAGACCCAGTACTTC. Protein sequence: CASSFDSGGKETQYF.

The V and J genes are TRBV2 and TRBJ2-7; 9 bases map to TRBD2. V was clipped by 5 bases and J by 3 bases; unmatched bases: 2. The germline CDR1 and CDR2 sequences are SNHLY and FYNNEI. The CDR3 length is 13 residues. The DNA of the CDR3 is TGTGCCAGCAGTTTAGCGGGAGACTACGAGCAGTACTTC. Its translation: CASSLAGDYEQYF.

The J gene is TRBJ2-6, the V gene TRBV5-1, with D possibly matching TRBD1 (5 bases). V dropped 2 bases and J dropped 0 bases, with 15 bases sitting between them. Germline V gene data show CDR1 as SGHRS and CDR2 as YFSETQ. The CDR3 is 18 residues long. The CDR3 reads CASSFDGALSSGANVLTF. CDR3 DNA sequence: TGCGCCAGCAGCTTTGATGGGGCGCTTAGCTCTGGGGCCAACGTCCTGACTTTC.

There are a few counts of this clone. The V gene is TRBV7-6, the J gene TRBJ1-5, with no clear D. This CDR3 is built from 13 residues. The V and J ends lost 2 bases and 3 bases respectively, with 5 bases between them. The germline CDR1 and CDR2 sequences are SGHVS and FNYEAQ. DNA for the CDR3: TGTGCCAGCAGCTTATCAGTCAATCAGCCCCAGCATTTT. Protein product: CASSLSVNQPQHF.

This clone showed up just once. V is TRBV4-1 and J is TRBJ1-1; D is possibly TRBD1 (6 bases). CDR3 size: 17 residues. Trimming pared 4 bases from V and 0 bases from J, leaving 18 bases between. In germline, CDR1 is MGHRA, CDR2 YSYEKL. The CDR3 nucleotides are TGCGCCAGCAGCCCCAGGGGTTCATTGTCCATGAACACTGAAGCTTTCTTT. The encoded protein is CASSPRGSLSMNTEAFF.

V gene TRBV29-1 combines with J gene TRBJ1-5, with TRBD1 identical over 7 bases. This CDR3 is built from 14 residues. The V gene's germline CDR1 is SQVTM and CDR2 ANQGSEA. Trimming cost V 4 bases and J 3 bases; bases outside gene matches: 6. This CDR3 reads CSVGEQGINQPQHF. The CDR3 coding sequence is TGCAGCGTTGGGGAACAGGGGATCAATCAGCCCCAGCATTTT.

V is TRBV5-4 and J is TRBJ1-1; the D gene is possibly TRBD1 (6 bases). Trimming pared 4 bases from V and 2 bases from J, leaving 15 bases between. The germline V gene encodes CDR1 SGHNT and CDR2 YYREEE (reference sequence). The length of the CDR3 is 15 residues. The CDR3 coding sequence is TGTGCCAGCAGCCATAGGACAGAGTCCAACACTGAAGCTTTCTTT. As protein: CASSHRTESNTEAFF.

This chain connects TRBV7-2 to TRBJ2-1, with 9 bases lining up with TRBD2. Losses at the gene ends were 5 bases for V and 8 bases for J; bases not matched to a gene: 13. Per the germline V gene, CDR1 is SGHTA and CDR2 is FQGNSA. CDR3 length: 16 residues. The DNA for the CDR3 is TGTGCCAGCAGCGCCCTCGCGGGAGGGCCTTTGGATGAGCAGTTCTTC. Residues: CASSALAGGPLDEQFF.

The CDR3 reads CASSPPGPGQGGSGELFF. The CDR3 bases are TGTGCCAGCAGTCCCCCCGGGCCCGGACAGGGTGGATCCGGGGAGCTGTTTTTT. This chain joins TRBV28 and TRBJ2-2; 8 bases map to TRBD1. CDR1 is MDHEN and CDR2 is SYDVKM in the germline V gene. This CDR3 region has 18 residues. V shed 5 bases and J 6 bases; nucleotides not matched to a gene: 17.

This chain links TRBV2 with TRBJ2-4; TRBD2 matches at 7 bases. J lost 6 bases, V lost 4 bases, and 12 bases had no gene match. Germline lookup yields CDR1 SNHLY and CDR2 FYNNEI. CDR3 length equals 16 residues. The CDR3 here is CASSGPRGVGVNIQYF. The DNA for the CDR3 is TGTGCCAGCAGTGGACCACGGGGGGTCGGCGTAAACATTCAGTACTTC.

The genes are TRBV5-4 and TRBJ2-7, with 8 positions matching TRBD2. J lost 0 bases, V lost 1 base, and 3 bases had no gene match. The CDR3 totals 15 residues. Germline V gene lookup returns CDR1 SGHNT and CDR2 YYREEE (reference sequence). CDR3 DNA sequence: TGTGCCAGCAGCTTGATGACTAGCGCCTCCTACGAGCAGTACTTC. It codes for CASSLMTSASYEQYF.

The chain links TRBV7-9 to TRBJ1-1; no firm D call. Germline CDR1 is SEHNR and CDR2 is FQNEAQ (reference sequence). Between the trimmed V and J ends, which lost 1 base and 2 bases, there was a span of 8 bases. The CDR3 runs 14 residues. As DNA, the CDR3 is TGTGCCAGCAGCTTAGATGTAACAAACACTGAAGCTTTCTTT. Translated: CASSLDVTNTEAFF.

The V gene is TRBV5-1, the J gene TRBJ2-5, with 10 bases aligning to TRBD1. Germline lookup yields CDR1 SGHRS and CDR2 YFSETQ. Trimming cost V 3 bases and J 1 base; bases outside gene matches: 6. CDR3 length: 16 residues. The CDR3 sequence is CASSYLGTGVQETQYF. In DNA form, the CDR3 reads TGCGCCAGCAGCTATCTAGGGACAGGGGTCCAAGAGACCCAGTACTTC.

This chain connects TRBV9 to TRBJ2-3; possibly TRBD2 for D (6 bases). The CDR3 totals 16 residues. Trimming removed 3 bases from V and 5 bases from J, with 19 bases in between. The germline gives CDR1 SGDLS, CDR2 YYNGEE. The CDR3 DNA follows: TGTGCCAGCAGCGCCCCCCGGGCTAGCGCTGGAGATACGCAGTATTTT. Translation gives CASSAPRASAGDTQYF.

The chain uses TRBV9 and TRBJ1-2; D unresolved. Per germline, CDR1 SGDLS and CDR2 YYNGEE. The CDR3 sequence is 14 residues long. V was trimmed by 6 bases and J by 3 bases, leaving 15 bases between them. The DNA of the CDR3 is TGTGCCAGCACCGAGGGCCCGGGATACTATGGCTACACCTTC. This translates into CASTEGPGYYGYTF. The variable domain in full, with the rest retrieved from reference TRBV9 and TRBJ1-2, is DSGVTQTPKHLITATGQRVTLRCSPRSGDLSVYWYQQSLDQGLQFLIQYYNGEERAKGNILERFSAQQFPDLHSELNLSSLELGDSALYFCASTEGPGYYGYTFGSGTRLTVV.